This T cell receptor beta chain is from a study of blood T cell repertoires in COVID-19. For the study at large: Sites across the United States, Italy and Spain contributed samples from acute and convalescent COVID-19. T cells, B-cell-depleted T cells, or PBMCs supplied cDNA or gDNA.

Germline assignment: CDR1 SGHTA and CDR2 FQGTGA. The length of the CDR3 is 15 residues. V was cut by 5 bases and J by 0 bases, with 11 bases left in between. In the source study's methods: For nucleated cells, counts were estimated from reference gene primer amplification. Clones were read by immunoSEQ multiplex PCR, and TCRdb kept only the in-frame ones, dropping some. The V and J calls and clone size were taken over from that table, and D and trimming were inferred from the DNA. The data show under 300,000 clones, 70% to 90% seen once. Sequenced sample: peripheral blood. The TCR sequence derives from a woman in her 40s who had recovered from COVID-19. This sequence joins TRBV7-3 and TRBJ2-1; the D is unclear. CDR3 sequence (DNA): TGTGCCAGCAGCCCCTCGCCGAGCTCCTACAATGAGCAGTTCTTC. Translating it yields CASSPSPSSYNEQFF.